The clone carrying this T cell receptor beta chain was recorded only once. These data originate in a study of blood T cell repertoires in COVID-19. Study context: Acute-phase and convalescent COVID-19 samples originated in the United States, Italy and Spain. PBMCs, B-cell-depleted T cells, or T cells were the source of the cDNA or gDNA that made up the material.

CDR1 and CDR2 (germline): SGHAT, FQNNGV. This CDR3 region has 17 residues. The V and J ends lost 0 bases and 0 bases respectively, with 9 bases between them. Methods used by the authors: Quantification of nucleated cells was approximated via reference gene primer amplification. The data were produced by immunoSEQ multiplex PCR, yet TCRdb's version contains in-frame clones alone and is incomplete. That table gives V, J and clone size, and the DNA gave D and trimming. The sample includes about 40,000 clones, roughly 88% of them seen just once. The sequence was obtained from a woman aged 70-85 years with acute or convalescent COVID-19. The genes are TRBV11-2 and TRBJ1-6; D is undetermined. The sample consisted of peripheral blood. The CDR3 here is CASSLDRGFSYNSPLHF. CDR3 bases: TGTGCCAGCAGCTTAGATCGGGGTTTCTCCTATAATTCACCCCTCCACTTT.